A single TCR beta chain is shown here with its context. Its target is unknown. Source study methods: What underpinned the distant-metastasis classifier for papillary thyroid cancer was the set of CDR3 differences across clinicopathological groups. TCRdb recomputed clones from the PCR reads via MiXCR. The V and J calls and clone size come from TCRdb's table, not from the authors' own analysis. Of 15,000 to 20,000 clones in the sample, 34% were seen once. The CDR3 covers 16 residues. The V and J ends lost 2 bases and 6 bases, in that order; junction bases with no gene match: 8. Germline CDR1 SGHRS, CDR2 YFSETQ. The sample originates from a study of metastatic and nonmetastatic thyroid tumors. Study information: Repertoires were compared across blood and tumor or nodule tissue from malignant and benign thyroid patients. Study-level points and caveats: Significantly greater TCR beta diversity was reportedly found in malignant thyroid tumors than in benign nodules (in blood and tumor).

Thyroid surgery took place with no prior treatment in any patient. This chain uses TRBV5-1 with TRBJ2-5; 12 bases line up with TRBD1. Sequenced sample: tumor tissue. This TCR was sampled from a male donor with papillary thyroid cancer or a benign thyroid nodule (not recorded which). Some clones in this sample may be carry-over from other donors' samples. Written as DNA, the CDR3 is TGCGCCAGCAGCTTTCCGGGACAGGGGGCAATCAAGACCCAGTACTTC. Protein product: CASSFPGQGAIKTQYF.